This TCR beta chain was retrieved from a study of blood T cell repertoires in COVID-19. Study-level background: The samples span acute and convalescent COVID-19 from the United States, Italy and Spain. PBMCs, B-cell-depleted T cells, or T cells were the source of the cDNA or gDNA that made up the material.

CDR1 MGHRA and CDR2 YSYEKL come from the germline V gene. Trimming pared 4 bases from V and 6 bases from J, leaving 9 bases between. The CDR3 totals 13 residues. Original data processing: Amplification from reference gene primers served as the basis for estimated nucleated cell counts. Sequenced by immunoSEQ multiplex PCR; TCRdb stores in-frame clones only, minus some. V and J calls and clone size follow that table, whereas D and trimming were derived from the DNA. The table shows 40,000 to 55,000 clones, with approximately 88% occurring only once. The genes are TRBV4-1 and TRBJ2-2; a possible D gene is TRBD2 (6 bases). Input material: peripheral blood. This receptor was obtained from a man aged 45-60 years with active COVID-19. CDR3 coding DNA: TGCGCCAGCAGCCGGAGGGGAGCCGGGGAGCTGTTTTTT. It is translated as CASSRRGAGELFF.